This T cell receptor (beta chain) was documented in a study of shared clonotypes between healthy human individuals. This CDR3 spans 17 amino acids. Germline assignment: CDR1 LGHNA and CDR2 YSLEER. Trimming removed 6 bases from V and 0 bases from J, with 18 bases in between. Libraries were prepared by immunoSEQ multiplex PCR; TCRdb keeps only in-frame clonotypes and omits some of them. Of 2.5 million or so clones in the sample, around nine tenths were seen once. This rearrangement joins TRBV4-3 to TRBJ1-3; D remains ambiguous. The sequencing sample was made of naive CD4+ T cells sorted from blood. Subset: CD45RA+ positively selected. This clonotype originated in a man younger than 30 in good health. CDR3 DNA sequence: TGCGCCAGCAGTGAGGACTTTACCCTAATCTCTGGAAACACCATATATTTT. It encodes CASSEDFTLISGNTIYF.